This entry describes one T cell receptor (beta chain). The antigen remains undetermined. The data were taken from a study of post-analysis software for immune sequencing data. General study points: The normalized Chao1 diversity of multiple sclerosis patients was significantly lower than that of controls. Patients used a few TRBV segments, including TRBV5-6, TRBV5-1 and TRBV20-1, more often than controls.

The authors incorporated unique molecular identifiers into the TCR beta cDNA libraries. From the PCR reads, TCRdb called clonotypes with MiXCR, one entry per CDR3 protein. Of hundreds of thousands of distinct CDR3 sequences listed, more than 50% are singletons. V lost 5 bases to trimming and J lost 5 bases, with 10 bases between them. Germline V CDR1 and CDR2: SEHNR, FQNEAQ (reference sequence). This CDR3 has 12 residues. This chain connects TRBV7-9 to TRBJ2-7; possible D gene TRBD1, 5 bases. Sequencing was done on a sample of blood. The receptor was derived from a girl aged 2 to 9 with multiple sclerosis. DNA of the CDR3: TGTGCCAGCAGCAGGACAACCCACGAGCAGTACTTC. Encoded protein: CASSRTTHEQYF.